This is a list of T cell receptor beta chains from one sample in a study of T cells after yellow fever vaccination. Via MiXCR, TCRdb re-called the 5' RACE reads, giving one row per CDR3 protein. This table has about 580,000 distinct CDR3 sequences, less than 20% appearing once. The source was PBMCs, collected less than 6 days after the first yellow fever vaccination. These receptors all come from a man younger than 35 who received the YFV17D yellow fever vaccine. CDR3s include the opening cysteine and the closing phenylalanine or tryptophan.

TRBV9,TRBJ2-5,CASSVAQGGRETQYF
TRBV7-3,TRBJ2-5,CARKIAGALQETQYF
TRBV5-1,TRBJ2-1,CASSLDAGRLSYNEQFF
TRBV6-1,TRBJ1-5,CASRESFSNQPQHF
TRBV7-3,TRBJ2-2,CASSLWSVNTGELFF
TRBV4-2,TRBJ2-5,CASSQVGQEEETQYF
TRBV2,TRBJ2-7,CASSEAPLRGYEQYF
TRBV7-6,TRBJ2-3,CASSLASSPDAVDTQYF
TRBV27,TRBJ2-7,CASRDSGYEQYF
TRBV5-1,TRBJ2-7,CASSLTPGGEYEQYF
TRBV7-8,TRBJ2-7,CASSLPQGMSYEQYF
TRBV5-6,TRBJ1-4,CASSLYPVQEEKLFF
TRBV5-1,TRBJ2-3,CASGTIDTQYF
TRBV12-3/TRBV12-4,TRBJ1-4,CASSFGQGDEKLFF
TRBV7-2,TRBJ1-2,CASSLAGGGSGYTF
TRBV20-1,TRBJ2-7,CSAAKGISYEQYF
TRBV7-9,TRBJ2-1,CASSLSEVRQFF
TRBV5-1,TRBJ1-4,CASSHGTLATNEKLFF
TRBV9,TRBJ2-1,CASSVARGRVNEQFF
TRBV20-1,TRBJ1-6,CSARTESAPLHF
TRBV29-1,TRBJ2-1,CSVEAGASGSYNEQFF
TRBV4-2,TRBJ1-2,CASSGGARDYGYTF
TRBV7-9,TRBJ2-1,CASSPWTGGDEQFF
TRBV7-3,TRBJ2-5,CASSSRRGETQYF
TRBV11-1,TRBJ1-2,CASSDRGRRYGYTF
TRBV12-3/TRBV12-4,TRBJ1-5,CASSPQGIGQPQHF
TRBV4-3,TRBJ2-5,CASSQQTSGGGETQYF
TRBV5-1,TRBJ2-1,CASSLDTGALYNEQFF
TRBV12-3/TRBV12-4,TRBJ1-4,CASKEGEKLFF
TRBV7-9,TRBJ1-3,CASSLGGGGSLGNTIYF
TRBV24-1,TRBJ2-1,CATSDLLRTDDSYNEQFF